A single TCR beta chain is shown here with its context. The antigen is undetermined. The source of the sample is a study of tumor-infiltrating T cells and Merkel cell polyomavirus. Overall study context: The T cells studied were CD8+ and recognized the Merkel cell polyomavirus KLL epitope. Follow-up lasted a median approximately 3 years (range about 1.1–6.0 years).

Trimming shortened V by 6 bases and J by 3 bases, and 8 bases separated the two germline ends. Germline V CDR1 and CDR2: MDHEN, SYDVKM. The CDR3 covers 13 residues. Whole-study findings and limits: KLL-specific TRB repertoires were diverse and largely private. A roughly 1.7-18% tumor fraction of KLL-specific T cells predicted better MCC-specific survival than 0-0.14%.

Robust Merkel cell polyomavirus Large T antigen positivity by immunohistochemistry was seen in all patients' tumors. Blood and/or cultured TIL held KLL-tetramer+ cells above 0.04% of CD8+ cells. Measured with immunoSEQ multiplex PCR; TCRdb has only the in-frame clones, and not every one. The table shows about 25,000 clones, with about 85% occurring only once. The source is a man between 45 and 60 years old with Merkel cell carcinoma. Material for sequencing was lymph node tissue. The chain carries TRBV28 and TRBJ1-4; D is uncertain. The DNA of the CDR3 is TGTGCCAGCAGCTCCCGAGCTAATGAAAAACTGTTTTTT. The encoded protein is CASSSRANEKLFF.